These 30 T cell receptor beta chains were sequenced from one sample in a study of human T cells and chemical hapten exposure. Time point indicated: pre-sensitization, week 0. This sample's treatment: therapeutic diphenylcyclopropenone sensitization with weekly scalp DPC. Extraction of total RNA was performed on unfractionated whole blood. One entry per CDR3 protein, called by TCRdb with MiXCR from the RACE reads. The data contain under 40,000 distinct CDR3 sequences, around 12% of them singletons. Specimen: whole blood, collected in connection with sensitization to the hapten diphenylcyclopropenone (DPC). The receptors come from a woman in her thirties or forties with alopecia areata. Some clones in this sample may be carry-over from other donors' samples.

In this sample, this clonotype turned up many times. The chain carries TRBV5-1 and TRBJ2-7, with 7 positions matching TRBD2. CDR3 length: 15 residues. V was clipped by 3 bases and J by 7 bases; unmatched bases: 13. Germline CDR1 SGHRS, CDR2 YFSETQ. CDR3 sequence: CASSSQSRDYQEQYF. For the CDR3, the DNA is TGCGCCAGCAGCTCGCAAAGCCGGGACTATCAGGAGCAGTACTTC.

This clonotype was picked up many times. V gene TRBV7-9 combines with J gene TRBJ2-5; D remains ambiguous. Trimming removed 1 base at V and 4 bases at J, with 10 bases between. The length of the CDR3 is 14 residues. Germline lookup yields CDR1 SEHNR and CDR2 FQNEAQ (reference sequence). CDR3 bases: TGTGCCAGCAGCTTAGACAGCCATCGAGAGACCCAGTACTTC. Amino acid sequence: CASSLDSHRETQYF.

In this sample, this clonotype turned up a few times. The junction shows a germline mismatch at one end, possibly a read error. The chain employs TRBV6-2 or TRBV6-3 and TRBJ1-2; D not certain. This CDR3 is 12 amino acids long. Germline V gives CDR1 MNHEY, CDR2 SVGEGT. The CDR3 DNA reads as TGTGCCAGCAGTTACTCGCGTCGACCGGATCACTTC. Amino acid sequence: CASSYSRRPDHF.

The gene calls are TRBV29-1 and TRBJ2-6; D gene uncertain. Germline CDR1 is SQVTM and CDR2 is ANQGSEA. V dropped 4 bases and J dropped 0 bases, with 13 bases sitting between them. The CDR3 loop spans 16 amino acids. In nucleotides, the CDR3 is TGCAGCGTTGGAACACATTCGAACTCTGGGGCCAACGTCCTGACTTTC. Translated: CSVGTHSNSGANVLTF.

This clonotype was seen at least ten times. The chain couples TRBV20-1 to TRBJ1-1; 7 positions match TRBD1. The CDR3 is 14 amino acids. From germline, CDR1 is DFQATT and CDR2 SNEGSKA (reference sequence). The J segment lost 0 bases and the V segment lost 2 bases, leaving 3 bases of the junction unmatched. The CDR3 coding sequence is TGCAGTGCTAGAACAGGGGCGGTGAACACTGAAGCTTTCTTT. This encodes CSARTGAVNTEAFF.

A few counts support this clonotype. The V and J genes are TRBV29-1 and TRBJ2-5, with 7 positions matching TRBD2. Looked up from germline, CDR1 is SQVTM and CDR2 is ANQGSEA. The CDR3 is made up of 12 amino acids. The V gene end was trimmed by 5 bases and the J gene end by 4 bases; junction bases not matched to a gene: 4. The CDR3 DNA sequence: TGCAGCGTTAAGGGAGGGGTAGAGACCCAGTACTTC. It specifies CSVKGGVETQYF.

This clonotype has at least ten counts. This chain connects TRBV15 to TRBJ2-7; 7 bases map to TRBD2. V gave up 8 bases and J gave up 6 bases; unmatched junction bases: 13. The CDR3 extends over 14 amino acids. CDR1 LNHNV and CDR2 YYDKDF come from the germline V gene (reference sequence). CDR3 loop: CATGLAGEGREQYF. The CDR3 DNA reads TGTGCCACCGGATTGGCGGGAGAGGGTCGCGAGCAGTACTTC. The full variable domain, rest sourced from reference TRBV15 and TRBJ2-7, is DAMVIQNPRYQVTQFGKPVTLSCSQTLNHNVMYWYQQKSSQAPKLLFHYYDKDFNNEADTPDNFQSRRPNTSFCFLDIRSPGLGDTAMYLCATGLAGEGREQYFGPGTRLTVT.

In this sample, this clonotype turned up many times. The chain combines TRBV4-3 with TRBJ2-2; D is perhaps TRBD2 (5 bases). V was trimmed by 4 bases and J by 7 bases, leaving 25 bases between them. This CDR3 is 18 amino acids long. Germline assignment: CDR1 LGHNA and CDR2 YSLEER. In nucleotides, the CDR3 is TGCGCCAGCAGCCCCCCGGGGATTAGCCGACGGATAGGCGGGGAGCTGTTTTTT. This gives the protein CASSPPGISRRIGGELFF.

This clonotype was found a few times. CDR3 nucleotides: TGTGCCAGCAGCTTATCCATCTACGGAGAGACCCAGTACTTC. Residues: CASSLSIYGETQYF. The chain employs TRBV7-2 and TRBJ2-5; D ambiguous. There are 14 residues in the CDR3. CDR1 and CDR2 from the germline V gene are SGHTA and FQGNSA. Trimming took off 2 bases at V and 4 bases at J, with 11 bases between the two ends.

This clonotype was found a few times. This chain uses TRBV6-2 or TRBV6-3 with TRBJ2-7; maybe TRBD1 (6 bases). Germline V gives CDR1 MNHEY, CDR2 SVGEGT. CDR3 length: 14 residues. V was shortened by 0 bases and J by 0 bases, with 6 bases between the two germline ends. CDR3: CASSYSDSSYEQYF. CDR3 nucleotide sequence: TGTGCCAGCAGTTACTCGGACAGCTCCTACGAGCAGTACTTC.

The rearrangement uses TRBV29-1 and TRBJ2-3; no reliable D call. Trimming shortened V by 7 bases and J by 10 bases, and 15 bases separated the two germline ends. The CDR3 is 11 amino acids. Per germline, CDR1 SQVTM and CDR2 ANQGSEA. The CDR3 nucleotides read TGCAGCGCCTCTTTGACCGAATCGCAGTATTTT. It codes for CSASLTESQYF.

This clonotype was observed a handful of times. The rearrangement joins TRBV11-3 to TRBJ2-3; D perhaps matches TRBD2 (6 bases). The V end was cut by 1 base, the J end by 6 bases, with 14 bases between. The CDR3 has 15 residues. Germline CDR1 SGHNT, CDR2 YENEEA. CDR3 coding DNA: TGTGCCAGCAGCTTAGGCTCGACTAGTAGCGATACGCAGTATTTT. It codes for CASSLGSTSSDTQYF.

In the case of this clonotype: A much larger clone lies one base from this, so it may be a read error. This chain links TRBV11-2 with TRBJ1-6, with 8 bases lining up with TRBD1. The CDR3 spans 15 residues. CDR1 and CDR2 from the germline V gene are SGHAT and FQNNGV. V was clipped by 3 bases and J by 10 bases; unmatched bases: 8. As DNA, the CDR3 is TGTGCCAGCAGCTTTGTAGGACAGGGTGACTCACCCCTCCACTTT. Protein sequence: CASSFVGQGDSPLHF.

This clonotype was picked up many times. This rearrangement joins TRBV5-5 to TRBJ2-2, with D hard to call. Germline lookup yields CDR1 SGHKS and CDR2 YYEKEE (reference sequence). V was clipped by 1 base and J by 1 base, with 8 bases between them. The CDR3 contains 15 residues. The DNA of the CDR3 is TGTGCCAGCAGCTTGACAGATTGGAACACCGGGGAGCTGTTTTTT. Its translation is CASSLTDWNTGELFF.

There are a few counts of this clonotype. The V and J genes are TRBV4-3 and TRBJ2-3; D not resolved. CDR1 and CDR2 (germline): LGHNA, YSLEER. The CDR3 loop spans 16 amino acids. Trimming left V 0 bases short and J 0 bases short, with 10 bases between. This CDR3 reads CASSQDAEASTDTQYF. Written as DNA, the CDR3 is TGCGCCAGCAGCCAAGATGCAGAAGCTAGCACAGATACGCAGTATTTT.

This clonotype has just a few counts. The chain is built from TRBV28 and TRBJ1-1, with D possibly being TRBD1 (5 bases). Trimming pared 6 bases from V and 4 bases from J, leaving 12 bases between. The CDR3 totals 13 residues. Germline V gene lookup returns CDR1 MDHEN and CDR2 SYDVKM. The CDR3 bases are TGTGCCAGCAGACGAAAAGGGGTCACTGAAGCTTTCTTT. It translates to CASRRKGVTEAFF.

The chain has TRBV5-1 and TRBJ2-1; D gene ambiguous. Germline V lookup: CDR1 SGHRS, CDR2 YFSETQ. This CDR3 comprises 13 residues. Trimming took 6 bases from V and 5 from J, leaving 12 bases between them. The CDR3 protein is CASMQGGNNEQFF. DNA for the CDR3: TGCGCCAGCATGCAAGGCGGTAACAATGAGCAGTTCTTC.

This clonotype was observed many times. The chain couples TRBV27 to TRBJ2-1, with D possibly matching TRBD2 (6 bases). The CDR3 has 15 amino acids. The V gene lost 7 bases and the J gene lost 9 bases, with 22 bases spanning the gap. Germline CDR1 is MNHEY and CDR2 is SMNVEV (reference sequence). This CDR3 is CASTKGAGLEGEQFF. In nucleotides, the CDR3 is TGTGCCAGCACCAAAGGGGCAGGGCTGGAGGGTGAGCAGTTCTTC.

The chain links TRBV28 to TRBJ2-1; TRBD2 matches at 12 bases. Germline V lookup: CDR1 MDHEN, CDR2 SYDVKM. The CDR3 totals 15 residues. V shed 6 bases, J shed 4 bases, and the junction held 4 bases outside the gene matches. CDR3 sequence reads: CASSLAGGQYNEQFF. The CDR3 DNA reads TGTGCCAGCAGCCTAGCGGGGGGGCAATACAATGAGCAGTTCTTC.

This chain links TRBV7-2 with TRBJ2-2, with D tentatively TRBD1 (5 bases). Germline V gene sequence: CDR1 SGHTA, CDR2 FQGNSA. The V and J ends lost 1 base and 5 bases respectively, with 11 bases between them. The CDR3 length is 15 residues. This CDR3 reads CASSLVGRWTGELFF. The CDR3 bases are TGTGCCAGCAGCTTAGTGGGGCGGTGGACCGGGGAGCTGTTTTTT.

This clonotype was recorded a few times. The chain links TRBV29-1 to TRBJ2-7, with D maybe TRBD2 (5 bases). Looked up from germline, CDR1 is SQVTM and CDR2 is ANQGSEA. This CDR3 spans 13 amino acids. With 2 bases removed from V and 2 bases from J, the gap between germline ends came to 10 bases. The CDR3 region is CSVERGSPYEQYF. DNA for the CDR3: TGCAGCGTTGAACGGGGTAGCCCCTACGAGCAGTACTTC.

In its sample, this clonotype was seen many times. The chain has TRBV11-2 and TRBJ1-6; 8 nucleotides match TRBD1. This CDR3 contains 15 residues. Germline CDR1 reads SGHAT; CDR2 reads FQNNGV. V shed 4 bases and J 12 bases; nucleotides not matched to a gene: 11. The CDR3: CASSSSRDRTLPLHF. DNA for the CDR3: TGTGCCAGCAGCTCTAGCCGGGACAGGACATTACCCCTCCACTTT.

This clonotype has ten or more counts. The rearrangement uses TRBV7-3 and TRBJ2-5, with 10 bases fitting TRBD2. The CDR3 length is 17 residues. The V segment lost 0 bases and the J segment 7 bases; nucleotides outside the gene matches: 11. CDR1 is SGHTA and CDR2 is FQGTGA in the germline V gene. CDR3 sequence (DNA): TGTGCCAGCAGCTTAACGGGGCTAGCGGGAGCTAGAGGGACCCAGTACTTC. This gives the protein CASSLTGLAGARGTQYF.

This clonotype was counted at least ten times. In DNA form, the CDR3 reads TGCGCCAGCAGCCGCTCGGGTACGGGCAATGAAAAACTGTTTTTT. The encoded protein is CASSRSGTGNEKLFF. This chain links TRBV5-1 with TRBJ1-4; no firm D call. The germline gives CDR1 SGHRS, CDR2 YFSETQ. CDR3 length: 15 amino acids. V dropped 4 bases and J dropped 5 bases, with 15 bases sitting between them.

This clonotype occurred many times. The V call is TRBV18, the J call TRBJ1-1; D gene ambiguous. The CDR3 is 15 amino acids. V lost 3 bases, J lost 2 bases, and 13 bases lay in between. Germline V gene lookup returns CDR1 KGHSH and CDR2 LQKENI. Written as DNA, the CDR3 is TGTGCCAGCTCACCTCCCGACACAGTTAACACTGAAGCTTTCTTT. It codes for CASSPPDTVNTEAFF. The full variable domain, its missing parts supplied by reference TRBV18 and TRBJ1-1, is NAGVMQNPRHLVRRRGQEARLRCSPMKGHSHVYWYRQLPEEGLKFMVYLQKENIIDESGMPKERFSAEFPKEGPSILRIQQVVRGDSAAYFCASSPPDTVNTEAFFGQGTRLTVV.

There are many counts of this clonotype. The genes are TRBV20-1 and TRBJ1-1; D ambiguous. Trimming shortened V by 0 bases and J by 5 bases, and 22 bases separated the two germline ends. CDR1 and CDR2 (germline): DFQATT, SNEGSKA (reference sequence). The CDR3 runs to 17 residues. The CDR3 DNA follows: TGCAGTGCTAGAGATCTTCAAGTCGGAGGACTTACTACTGAAGCTTTCTTT. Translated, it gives CSARDLQVGGLTTEAFF.

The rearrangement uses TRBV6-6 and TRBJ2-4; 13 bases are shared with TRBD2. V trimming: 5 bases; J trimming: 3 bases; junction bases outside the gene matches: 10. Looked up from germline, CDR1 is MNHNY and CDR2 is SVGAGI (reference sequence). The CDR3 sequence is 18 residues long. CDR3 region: CASSQTGTSGIGKNIQYF. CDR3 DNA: TGTGCCAGCAGTCAGACCGGGACTAGCGGGATAGGCAAAAACATTCAGTACTTC.

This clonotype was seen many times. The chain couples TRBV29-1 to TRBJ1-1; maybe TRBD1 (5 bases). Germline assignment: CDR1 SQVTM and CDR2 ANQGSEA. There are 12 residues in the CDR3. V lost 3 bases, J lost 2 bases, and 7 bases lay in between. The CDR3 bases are TGCAGCGTTGACAGGGTAAACACTGAAGCTTTCTTT. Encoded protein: CSVDRVNTEAFF.

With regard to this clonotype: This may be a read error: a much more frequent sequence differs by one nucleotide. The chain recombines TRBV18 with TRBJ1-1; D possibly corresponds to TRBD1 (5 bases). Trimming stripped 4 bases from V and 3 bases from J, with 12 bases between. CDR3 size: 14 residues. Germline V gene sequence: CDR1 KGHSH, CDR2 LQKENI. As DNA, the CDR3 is TGTGCCAGCTCACAGATCAGGGAAGACACTGAAGCTTTCTTT. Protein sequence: CASSQIREDTEAFF.

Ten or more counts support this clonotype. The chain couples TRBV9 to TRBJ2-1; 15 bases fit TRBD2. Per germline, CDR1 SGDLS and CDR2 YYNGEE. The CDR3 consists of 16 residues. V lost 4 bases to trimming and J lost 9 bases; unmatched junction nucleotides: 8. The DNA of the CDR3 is TGTGCCAGCAGCATCCGGGGACTAGCGGGAGGCGGTGAGCAGTTCTTC. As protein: CASSIRGLAGGGEQFF.